Presented here are 10 T cell receptor beta chains from one specimen sequenced in a study of cytomegalovirus exposure and HLA in healthy donors. A multiplex PCR was run with 60 Vbeta primers and 13 Jbeta primers. Only in-frame clones appear in the TCRdb table, and some are missing; sequencing was by immunoSEQ multiplex PCR. The sample lists 120,000 or so clones, 78% occurring once. The sample was PBMCs. These receptors came from a man aged 25 to 45 in good health and CMV-seropositive.

The chain has TRBV29-1 and TRBJ2-3, with TRBD1 identical over 8 bases. Per germline, CDR1 SQVTM and CDR2 ANQGSEA. V shed 6 bases, J shed 2 bases, and the junction held 10 bases outside the gene matches. This CDR3 is built from 15 residues. The CDR3 region has the DNA TGCAGCGTCCCTCGGGGGACAGGAAACACAGATACGCAGTATTTT. Amino acid sequence: CSVPRGTGNTDTQYF.

The chain recombines TRBV5-4 with TRBJ2-7; D is unclear. Germline loops: CDR1 SGHNT, CDR2 YYREEE (reference sequence). This CDR3 region has 13 residues. The ends were cut back, 0 bases at V and 6 bases at J, with 10 bases in the middle. CDR3 in amino acids: CASSLVFSTEQYF. The CDR3 bases are TGTGCCAGCAGCTTGGTCTTCTCTACCGAGCAGTACTTC.

The V and J genes are TRBV27 and TRBJ2-7; 7 bases match TRBD1. After removal of 4 bases from V and 3 bases from J, the junction contained 3 bases not matched to a gene. Germline V lookup: CDR1 MNHEY, CDR2 SMNVEV (reference sequence). This CDR3 region has 13 residues. The CDR3 spells CASSWGQCYEQYF. CDR3 coding DNA: TGTGCCAGCAGTTGGGGACAGTGCTACGAGCAGTACTTC.

The chain has TRBV9 and TRBJ2-5, with 12 bases fitting TRBD2. The CDR3 runs to 19 residues. Germline assignment: CDR1 SGDLS and CDR2 YYNGEE. V shed 3 bases and J 1 base; nucleotides not matched to a gene: 13. CDR3 DNA: TGTGCCAGCAGCGCGCCTCGTCCGGGACTAGCGGGTATCCAAGAGACCCAGTACTTC. Amino acids: CASSAPRPGLAGIQETQYF.

On this clone: One base away lies a much larger clone, so this may be a sequencing read error. V and J are TRBV7-2 and TRBJ1-1; TRBD1 matches 7 bases. This CDR3 has 14 amino acids. V trimming: 4 bases; J trimming: 0 bases; junction bases outside the gene matches: 2. Germline-derived CDR1 and CDR2 are SGHTA and FQGNSA. CDR3 in amino acids: CASSSGQMNTEAFF. CDR3 coding DNA: TGTGCCAGCAGCTCGGGACAGATGAACACTGAAGCTTTCTTT.

The CDR3 bases are TGTGCCTGGAGTGTAGGCGGGACAGGGACTGAAAAACTGTTTTTT. It specifies CAWSVGGTGTEKLFF. The chain has TRBV30 and TRBJ1-4; TRBD1 aligns across 9 bases. J was trimmed by 7 bases and V by 0 bases; bases with no gene match: 6. The germline CDR1 and CDR2 sequences are GTSNPN and SVGIG (reference sequence). The CDR3 contains 15 residues. The full variable domain, in which reference TRBV30 and TRBJ1-4 provide the parts outside the CDR3, is SQTIHQWPATLVQPVGSPLSLECTVEGTSNPNLYWYRQAAGRGLQLLFYSVGIGQISSEVPQNLSASRPQDRQFILSSKKLLLSDSGFYLCAWSVGGTGTEKLFFGSGTQLSVL.

The chain employs TRBV30 and TRBJ2-7; 12 bases line up with TRBD2. V trimming: 0 bases; J trimming: 10 bases; junction bases outside the gene matches: 7. The CDR3 has 14 residues. Germline loops: CDR1 GTSNPN, CDR2 SVGIG (reference sequence). CDR3 protein: CAWSVTRTSGNQYF. The CDR3 nucleotides are TGTGCCTGGAGTGTAACCCGGACTAGCGGGAATCAGTACTTC. The full variable domain, in which reference TRBV30 and TRBJ2-7 provide the parts outside the CDR3, is SQTIHQWPATLVQPVGSPLSLECTVEGTSNPNLYWYRQAAGRGLQLLFYSVGIGQISSEVPQNLSASRPQDRQFILSSKKLLLSDSGFYLCAWSVTRTSGNQYFGPGTRLTVT.

The chain has TRBV29-1 and TRBJ2-5; 7 nucleotides match TRBD2. V was clipped by 1 base and J by 2 bases; unmatched bases: 4. The CDR3 totals 14 residues. Germline V CDR1 and CDR2: SQVTM, ANQGSEA. The chain's CDR3 is CSVEGGSHQETQYF. CDR3 coding DNA: TGCAGCGTTGAAGGCGGGAGTCATCAAGAGACCCAGTACTTC.

This clone has just a few counts. The chain links TRBV7-6 to TRBJ2-3, with D perhaps matching TRBD1 (5 bases). The CDR3 is made up of 17 amino acids. CDR1 and CDR2 (germline): SGHVS, FNYEAQ. V was trimmed by 1 base and J by 1 base, leaving 15 bases between them. CDR3: CASSLVAALRGTDTQYF. The DNA for the CDR3 is TGTGCCAGCAGCTTAGTGGCGGCCCTCAGGGGCACAGATACGCAGTATTTT.

This chain uses TRBV27 with TRBJ1-1; TRBD1 aligns across 8 bases. The J segment lost 4 bases and the V segment lost 5 bases, leaving 12 bases of the junction unmatched. The CDR3 length is 16 residues. Germline CDR1 reads MNHEY; CDR2 reads SMNVEV (reference sequence). CDR3 amino acids: CASSLQIQGGRTEAFF. In nucleotides, the CDR3 is TGTGCCAGCAGTCTCCAAATACAGGGGGGTCGCACTGAAGCTTTCTTT.